The rows below give T cell receptor beta chains drawn from one sample of a study of cytotoxic CD8 clonotypes in ibrutinib-treated CLL. Profiling relied on immunoSEQ multiplex PCR, and the TCRdb table lists in-frame clones only, not all of them. The sample has about 24,000 clones; 78% are singletons. The source was PBMCs, collected before ibrutinib treatment. These TCRs come from a human donor with chronic lymphocytic leukemia. CDR3s include the opening cysteine and the closing phenylalanine or tryptophan. The D gene is left open where the match is weak. Expanded clones are given a class, and other clones once, few, many or no size at all.

v_call	d_call	j_call	clone_size	cdr3_length	cdr3_aa	cdr3_nt
TRBV5-1	.	TRBJ1-3	.	14	CASSGGSSGNTIYF	TGCGCCAGCAGTGGAGGGAGCTCTGGAAACACCATATATTTT
TRBV28	.	TRBJ1-4	.	16	CASSLLDGSTNEKLFF	TGTGCCAGCAGTTTACTGGACGGTTCAACTAATGAAAAACTGTTTTTT
TRBV11-2	.	TRBJ1-1	.	13	CASSLERGPEAFF	TGTGCCAGCAGCTTAGAACGGGGGCCTGAAGCTTTCTTT
TRBV6-5	.	TRBJ2-3	.	13	CASNPLSTDTQYF	TGTGCCAGCAATCCGCTTAGCACAGATACGCAGTATTTT
TRBV15	TRBD2	TRBJ2-3	once	18	CATSRGSGRQLRTDTQYF	TGTGCCACCAGCAGAGGTAGCGGGAGGCAACTTCGCACAGATACGCAGTATTTT
TRBV4-3	.	TRBJ1-2	.	12	CASSQDLSGYTF	TGCGCCAGCAGCCAAGATTTAAGCGGCTACACCTTC
TRBV7-7	TRBD2	TRBJ2-5	.	17	CASSSGLAGVRSETQYF	TGTGCCAGCAGCTCCGGACTAGCGGGAGTAAGGTCAGAGACCCAGTACTTC
TRBV14	.	TRBJ2-2	once	14	CASRLTGNTGELFF	TGTGCCAGCAGATTGACAGGGAACACCGGGGAGCTGTTTTTT
TRBV19	.	TRBJ2-7	few	15	CASSFRQDGSYEQYF	TGTGCCAGTAGTTTCAGACAGGACGGCTCCTACGAGCAGTACTTC
TRBV30	.	TRBJ1-2	.	12	CAWILDGYGYTF	TGTGCCTGGATATTAGACGGATATGGCTACACCTTC
TRBV19	.	TRBJ1-2	few	16	CASSPDRPGLGYGYTF	TGTGCCAGTAGTCCTGATCGACCGGGGCTTGGATATGGCTACACCTTC
TRBV9	TRBD1	TRBJ2-3	few	15	CASSVGTAYGDTQYF	TGTGCCAGCAGCGTCGGGACAGCCTACGGGGATACGCAGTATTTT
TRBV9	TRBD1	TRBJ1-2	.	14	CASSPGDRLSGYTF	TGTGCCAGCAGCCCCGGGGACAGGCTCTCTGGCTACACCTTC
TRBV5-5	.	TRBJ2-6	.	19	CASSWSTGTAYSGANVLTF	TGTGCCAGCAGCTGGTCCACCGGGACGGCCTATTCTGGGGCCAACGTCCTGACTTTC
TRBV6-5	TRBD2	TRBJ2-2	once	15	CASRGLAINTGELFF	TGTGCCAGCAGGGGACTAGCTATTAACACCGGGGAGCTGTTTTTT
TRBV28	.	TRBJ2-7	once	13	CASSSRTVYEQYF	TGTGCCAGCAGTTCCCGGACAGTCTACGAGCAGTACTTC
TRBV4-1	.	TRBJ1-2	few	11	CASSPGSGYTF	TGCGCCAGCAGCCCAGGTAGTGGCTACACCTTC
TRBV7-8	TRBD2	TRBJ2-1	.	19	CASSLVGLAGGGSYNEQFF	TGTGCCAGCAGCTTAGTCGGACTAGCGGGAGGAGGGTCCTACAATGAGCAGTTCTTC
TRBV21-1	.	TRBJ2-7	.	11	CASSSTRGQYF	TGTGCCAGCAGCAGTACAAGGGGGCAGTACTTC
TRBV9	.	TRBJ2-7	.	14	CASSSQGLAYEQYF	TGTGCCAGCAGCTCTCAGGGGCTAGCCTACGAGCAGTACTTC
TRBV11-2	.	TRBJ2-1	.	17	CASSGISRVSSYNEQFF	TGTGCCAGCAGCGGGATTAGTCGCGTCAGCTCCTACAATGAGCAGTTCTTC
TRBV15	.	TRBJ2-7	.	14	CATSRTGLHYEQYF	TGTGCCACCAGCAGAACGGGACTGCACTACGAGCAGTACTTC
TRBV19	.	TRBJ1-1	.	16	CASSNLVGFANTEAFF	TGTGCCAGTAGTAACCTAGTGGGGTTCGCGAACACTGAAGCTTTCTTT
TRBV5-1	TRBD1	TRBJ2-5	.	15	CASSLEGRGSETQYF	TGCGCCAGCAGCTTGGAGGGCAGGGGGTCCGAGACCCAGTACTTC
TRBV13	TRBD2	TRBJ2-3	.	16	CASSGQREGLGDTQYF	TGTGCCAGCAGCGGACAGCGGGAGGGCCTAGGGGATACGCAGTATTTT
TRBV10-3	.	TRBJ2-1	.	12	CAFGDLIGEQFF	TGTGCCTTTGGGGATTTGATTGGTGAGCAGTTCTTC
TRBV18	.	TRBJ1-1	.	18	CASSPRDGLYFPGTEAFF	TGTGCCAGCTCACCTAGGGACGGACTCTATTTCCCCGGCACTGAAGCTTTCTTT
TRBV30	TRBD2	TRBJ2-3	.	14	CAWSATSGTDTQYF	TGTGCCTGGAGTGCTACTAGCGGTACAGATACGCAGTATTTT
TRBV6-4	.	TRBJ2-2	.	13	CASSVTNTGELFF	TGTGCCAGCAGTGTTACGAACACCGGGGAGCTGTTTTTT
TRBV18	.	TRBJ2-1	large	17	CASSLTGRGYRYNEQFF	TGTGCCAGCTCACTCACGGGAAGGGGTTATAGGTACAATGAGCAGTTCTTC
TRBV6-4	.	TRBJ2-3	.	12	CASSAEGDTQYF	TGTGCCAGCAGTGCTGAGGGAGATACGCAGTATTTT
TRBV6-4	.	TRBJ2-1	.	14	CASSEGGSYNEQFF	TGTGCCAGCAGTGAAGGGGGCTCCTACAATGAGCAGTTCTTC
TRBV7-9	.	TRBJ1-2	.	15	CASSLAEGGDYGYTF	TGTGCCAGCAGCTTAGCCGAGGGAGGGGACTATGGCTACACCTTC
TRBV4-2	TRBD2	TRBJ2-1	.	16	CASSLTTSGLYNEQFF	TGTGCCAGCAGCCTTACGACTAGCGGGCTCTACAATGAGCAGTTCTTC
TRBV2	.	TRBJ1-5	.	13	CASSRDSNQPQHF	TGTGCCAGCAGCAGGGATAGCAATCAGCCCCAGCATTTT
TRBV19	TRBD1	TRBJ1-5	once	16	CASSIFQTGRNQPQHF	TGTGCCAGTAGTATATTCCAGACAGGGCGCAATCAGCCCCAGCATTTT
TRBV29-1	.	TRBJ2-5	.	15	CSVVPFPGSSETQYF	TGCAGCGTTGTTCCGTTTCCGGGGAGTTCAGAGACCCAGTACTTC
TRBV27	TRBD1	TRBJ2-2	.	16	CASSSGQPWDTGELFF	TGTGCCAGCAGTTCGGGACAGCCTTGGGATACCGGGGAGCTGTTTTTT
TRBV28	.	TRBJ1-2	few	14	CASRSSGTSNGYTF	TGTGCCAGCAGGAGCTCCGGGACAAGTAATGGCTACACCTTC
TRBV27	TRBD2	TRBJ2-3	.	16	CASSPGTSTLTDTQYF	TGTGCCAGCAGTCCAGGGACTAGCACTCTCACAGATACGCAGTATTTT
TRBV7-9	TRBD1	TRBJ2-7	.	14	CASSTGTGGYEQYF	TGTGCCAGCAGCACCGGGACAGGCGGCTACGAGCAGTACTTC
TRBV20-1	.	TRBJ2-1	.	11	CSASRDSEQFF	TGCAGTGCTAGTAGGGACTCTGAGCAGTTCTTC
TRBV2	.	TRBJ2-1	few	13	CASSGTMRNEQFF	TGTGCCAGCAGTGGGACAATGAGAAATGAGCAGTTCTTC
TRBV10-2	.	TRBJ1-4	.	15	CASRAQGGENEKLFF	TGCGCCAGCAGAGCCCAGGGAGGGGAGAATGAAAAACTGTTTTTT
TRBV4-3	.	TRBJ2-1	.	17	CASSPRSPGEGGNEQFF	TGCGCCAGCAGCCCTCGGAGTCCAGGAGAAGGAGGCAATGAGCAGTTCTTC
TRBV7-8	.	TRBJ2-1	.	15	CASSPLDRVYNEQFF	TGTGCCAGCAGCCCATTAGATCGGGTCTACAATGAGCAGTTCTTC
TRBV28	.	TRBJ2-3	.	15	CASHTPPLGTDTQYF	TGTGCCAGCCATACGCCCCCTTTGGGGACAGATACGCAGTATTTT
TRBV2	.	TRBJ2-2	.	15	CASSAVDSITGELFF	TGTGCCAGCAGCGCTGTGGACAGTATCACCGGGGAGCTGTTTTTT
TRBV7-2	TRBD1	TRBJ1-1	.	16	CASSRRPGTGNTEAFF	TGTGCCAGCAGCCGACGTCCCGGGACAGGAAACACTGAAGCTTTCTTT
TRBV7-8	.	TRBJ2-7	.	15	CASSSTGPIPSEQYF	TGTGCCAGCAGCTCCACCGGGCCGATACCCAGCGAGCAGTACTTC
TRBV5-1	.	TRBJ1-1	.	15	CASSRGRLGNTEAFF	TGCGCCAGCAGCCGGGGACGATTAGGGAACACTGAAGCTTTCTTT
TRBV18	.	TRBJ1-1	.	14	CASSQERGNTEAFF	TGTGCCAGCTCACAAGAGAGAGGAAACACTGAAGCTTTCTTT
TRBV7-9	.	TRBJ2-2	.	14	CASGRASDTGELFF	TGTGCCAGCGGTAGGGCCTCGGACACCGGGGAGCTGTTTTTT
TRBV19	.	TRBJ2-3	few	13	CASSIDPTDTQYF	TGTGCCAGTAGTATAGATCCGACAGATACGCAGTATTTT